The rows below give T cell receptor beta chains drawn from one sample of a study of blood T cell repertoires in COVID-19. Here immunoSEQ multiplex PCR was the method, and the copy in TCRdb shows in-frame clones only, minus some. The sample lists 400,000 to 450,000 clones, roughly 90% seen once, with under 1.5% in the top ten. The sequencing sample was made of peripheral blood. All receptors come from a woman aged 30 to 39 with active or convalescent COVID-19. CDR3s include the opening cysteine and the closing phenylalanine or tryptophan. The D gene is left open where the match is weak. Clone size is stated in some rows and not others, as once, few, many or a class when expanded.

V: TRBV2
J: TRBJ2-7
size: NA
D: NA
CDR3: CASSEVLASEQYF
DNA: TGTGCCAGCAGTGAAGTTCTAGCTAGCGAGCAGTACTTC

V: TRBV5-4
J: TRBJ2-7
size: NA
D: NA
CDR3: CASSDSGNPYEQYF
DNA: TGTGCCAGCAGCGACTCAGGGAATCCCTACGAGCAGTACTTC

V: TRBV6-1
J: TRBJ1-2
size: few
D: NA
CDR3: CASSERGGRYGYTF
DNA: TGTGCCAGCAGTGAACGAGGAGGGCGCTATGGCTACACCTTC

V: TRBV5-8
J: TRBJ1-2
size: NA
D: NA
CDR3: CASSPLGYGGYTF
DNA: TGTGCCAGCAGCCCGCTCGGGTATGGCGGCTACACCTTC

V: TRBV7-2
J: TRBJ1-2
size: NA
D: NA
CDR3: CASSLSSGIYGYTF
DNA: TGTGCCAGCAGCTTATCTTCGGGGATCTATGGCTACACCTTC

V: TRBV3-1/TRBV3-2
J: TRBJ2-2
size: NA
D: TRBD1
CDR3: CASSPYFPGQGSTGELFF
DNA: TGTGCCAGCAGCCCCTACTTTCCGGGACAGGGTTCCACCGGGGAGCTGTTTTTT

V: TRBV12-3/TRBV12-4
J: TRBJ2-5
size: NA
D: TRBD1
CDR3: CASRATGEETQYF
DNA: TGTGCCAGCAGAGCGACAGGGGAAGAGACCCAGTACTTC

V: TRBV6-5
J: TRBJ1-2
size: NA
D: TRBD1
CDR3: CASGTGVSYGYTF
DNA: TGTGCCAGCGGGACAGGGGTTAGCTATGGCTACACCTTC

V: TRBV24-1
J: TRBJ2-3
size: NA
D: TRBD1
CDR3: CATRGQGDTDTQYF
DNA: TGTGCCACCAGGGGACAGGGGGACACAGATACGCAGTATTTT

V: TRBV5-6
J: TRBJ2-3
size: NA
D: TRBD2
CDR3: CASSLVAGGRTDTQYF
DNA: TGTGCCAGCAGCTTGGTCGCGGGGGGCCGGACAGATACGCAGTATTTT

V: TRBV4-1
J: TRBJ2-5
size: NA
D: TRBD2
CDR3: CASSQDVLSGRASGETQYF
DNA: TGCGCCAGCAGCCAAGACGTTTTAAGCGGGAGGGCCTCAGGAGAGACCCAGTACTTC

V: TRBV6-5
J: TRBJ2-5
size: NA
D: TRBD2
CDR3: CATRSGLRETQYF
DNA: TGTGCCACCCGTAGCGGGTTGCGAGAGACCCAGTACTTC

V: TRBV4-1
J: TRBJ2-5
size: NA
D: NA
CDR3: CASSQESGTPAQYF
DNA: TGCGCCAGCAGCCAAGAATCAGGCACCCCAGCCCAGTACTTC

V: TRBV2
J: TRBJ2-7
size: NA
D: TRBD2
CDR3: CASGTSGYEQYF
DNA: TGTGCCAGCGGGACTAGCGGCTACGAGCAGTACTTC

V: TRBV7-2
J: TRBJ2-7
size: NA
D: NA
CDR3: CASSLGTSGEQYF
DNA: TGTGCCAGCAGCTTAGGCACGAGCGGCGAGCAGTACTTC

V: TRBV19
J: TRBJ1-2
size: NA
D: TRBD1
CDR3: CASIGTGVDGYTF
DNA: TGTGCCAGTATCGGGACAGGGGTTGATGGCTACACCTTC

V: TRBV5-6
J: TRBJ1-1
size: NA
D: NA
CDR3: CASRGGRNTEAFF
DNA: TGTGCCAGCAGGGGGGGGCGAAACACTGAAGCTTTCTTT

V: TRBV14
J: TRBJ2-7
size: NA
D: NA
CDR3: CASSHQGAKVVDEQYF
DNA: TGTGCCAGCAGCCATCAAGGGGCAAAGGTAGTGGACGAGCAGTACTTC

V: TRBV11-2
J: TRBJ1-6
size: NA
D: NA
CDR3: CASSFGWAGYNSPLHF
DNA: TGTGCCAGCAGCTTTGGCTGGGCAGGGTATAATTCACCCCTCCACTTT

V: TRBV24-1
J: TRBJ2-2
size: NA
D: TRBD1
CDR3: CATSGARTGTPVAVTGELFF
DNA: TGTGCCACCAGTGGCGCCCGGACAGGTACTCCTGTGGCGGTCACCGGGGAGCTGTTTTTT

V: TRBV20-1
J: TRBJ2-3
size: NA
D: NA
CDR3: CSASHTGLLTDTQYF
DNA: TGCAGTGCTAGTCACACGGGACTCCTGACAGATACGCAGTATTTT

V: TRBV6-1
J: TRBJ2-6
size: NA
D: TRBD1
CDR3: CASSVLATGGITSGANVLTF
DNA: TGTGCCAGCAGTGTGCTCGCGACAGGGGGTATCACCTCTGGGGCCAACGTCCTGACTTTC

V: TRBV13
J: TRBJ2-1
size: NA
D: NA
CDR3: CASSGSGVSYNEQFF
DNA: TGTGCCAGCAGCGGGAGCGGAGTATCCTACAATGAGCAGTTCTTC

V: TRBV30
J: TRBJ1-6
size: NA
D: TRBD1
CDR3: CAWSLTGGYSPLHF
DNA: TGTGCCTGGAGCTTAACAGGGGGATATTCACCCCTCCACTTT

V: TRBV7-9
J: TRBJ2-2
size: NA
D: NA
CDR3: CASFAGTNTGELFF
DNA: TGTGCCAGCTTTGCAGGGACGAACACCGGGGAGCTGTTTTTT

V: TRBV30
J: TRBJ2-7
size: NA
D: TRBD1
CDR3: CAWWRTGTYEQYF
DNA: TGTGCCTGGTGGCGGACAGGAACCTACGAGCAGTACTTC

V: TRBV4-2
J: TRBJ1-1
size: NA
D: NA
CDR3: CASSPEYWSPEAFF
DNA: TGTGCCAGCAGCCCTGAATACTGGAGTCCTGAAGCTTTCTTT

V: TRBV27
J: TRBJ2-3
size: NA
D: TRBD2
CDR3: CASSLYLAGGHTNTQYF
DNA: TGTGCCAGCAGTTTATATCTAGCGGGAGGTCACACAAATACGCAGTATTTT

V: TRBV27
J: TRBJ2-7
size: once
D: TRBD2
CDR3: CASSLVWLAGGHEQYF
DNA: TGTGCCAGCAGTTTAGTGTGGCTAGCGGGAGGCCACGAGCAGTACTTC

V: TRBV6-5
J: TRBJ1-6
size: NA
D: NA
CDR3: CASSLQGFGSPLHF
DNA: TGTGCCAGCAGTCTTCAGGGATTTGGATCACCCCTCCACTTT

V: TRBV2
J: TRBJ2-7
size: NA
D: TRBD2
CDR3: CASSVLASLYEQYF
DNA: TGTGCCAGCAGTGTACTAGCGTCTCTTTACGAGCAGTACTTC

V: TRBV7-2
J: TRBJ2-7
size: NA
D: TRBD2
CDR3: CASSLTSGSYEQYF
DNA: TGTGCCAGCAGCTTGACTAGCGGGAGCTACGAGCAGTACTTC

V: TRBV10-3
J: TRBJ1-1
size: NA
D: NA
CDR3: CAISEGGTTNTEAFF
DNA: TGTGCCATCAGTGAGGGGGGGACGACGAACACTGAAGCTTTCTTT

V: TRBV6-2/TRBV6-3
J: TRBJ2-3
size: NA
D: TRBD2
CDR3: CASSITSDRLTDTQYF
DNA: TGTGCCAGCAGCATTACTAGCGATCGTCTCACAGATACGCAGTATTTT

V: TRBV3-1/TRBV3-2
J: TRBJ2-7
size: NA
D: NA
CDR3: CASSQQSYEQYF
DNA: TGTGCCAGCAGCCAACAGTCCTACGAGCAGTACTTC

V: TRBV6-2/TRBV6-3
J: TRBJ2-7
size: NA
D: TRBD2
CDR3: CASSPGTSGRYLSYEQYF
DNA: TGTGCCAGCAGCCCCGGGACTAGCGGGAGGTACCTATCCTACGAGCAGTACTTC

V: TRBV9
J: TRBJ2-7
size: few
D: TRBD1
CDR3: CASSGGTGPHEQYF
DNA: TGTGCCAGCAGCGGGGGGACAGGTCCCCACGAGCAGTACTTC

V: TRBV27
J: TRBJ1-6
size: NA
D: TRBD1
CDR3: CASRNDRDWYSPLHF
DNA: TGTGCCAGCAGAAACGACAGGGATTGGTATTCACCCCTCCACTTT

V: TRBV3-1/TRBV3-2
J: TRBJ2-7
size: NA
D: TRBD2
CDR3: CASSLTSVLRREQYF
DNA: TGTGCCAGCAGCCTAACTAGCGTGTTACGGCGCGAGCAGTACTTC

V: TRBV19
J: TRBJ1-2
size: NA
D: TRBD1
CDR3: CASSTQTGVYGYTF
DNA: TGTGCCAGTAGTACCCAGACAGGGGTGTATGGCTACACCTTC

V: TRBV6-1
J: TRBJ2-1
size: few
D: NA
CDR3: CASSASGRSSYNEQFF
DNA: TGTGCCAGCAGTGCATCAGGGCGTAGCTCCTACAATGAGCAGTTCTTC